This TCR beta chain was retrieved from a study of chemoradiotherapy in HPV16-positive cancers. Study-level points and caveats: Better recurrence-free survival went with HPV-responsive T-cell expansion in HPV16-positive patients. Candidate HPV-specific clones and E7-related TCR motifs grew in tumor during treatment.

Libraries were prepared by immunoSEQ multiplex PCR; TCRdb keeps only in-frame clonotypes and omits some of them. Of 45,000 to 60,000 clones in the sample, roughly 90% were seen once. Comments on this clone: Its antigen remains unidentified.

Germline CDR1 is GTSNPN and CDR2 is SVGIG (reference sequence). The CDR3 runs 16 residues. Trimming took 3 bases from V and 3 from J; bases not matched to a gene: 13. The specimen was blood, collected from a patient who underwent chemoradiotherapy. The chain recombines TRBV30 with TRBJ2-7; 8 positions agree with TRBD1. This TCR came from a human donor with HPV-associated anogenital cancer. The CDR3 DNA follows: TGTGCCTGGAGAAATGGGGGCGGGACAGGTCTCTACGAGCAGTACTTC. As protein: CAWRNGGGTGLYEQYF. The whole variable domain, remainder taken from reference TRBV30 and TRBJ2-7, is SQTIHQWPATLVQPVGSPLSLECTVEGTSNPNLYWYRQAAGRGLQLLFYSVGIGQISSEVPQNLSASRPQDRQFILSSKKLLLSDSGFYLCAWRNGGGTGLYEQYFGPGTRLTVT.